This record covers a single T cell receptor beta chain. In this sample, this clonotype turned up a few times. Its specific antigen is unknown. No base quality information exists; no much larger clone differs at one position. This record belongs to a study of T-cell reconstitution after alpha-beta-depleted transplantation in children (dated by TCRdb to about 2016). The study in broad terms: The study quantitatively tracked T-cell immune reconstitution after TCRalphabeta/CD19-depleted allogeneic hematopoietic cell transplantation in children using TCR repertoire profiling. General conclusions and limits of the study: In some patients, the high TCRbeta diversity seen at day 60 was put down to recipient T cells and intrathymic progenitors that had survived conditioning. About two months after transplant, the apparently early recovery of alphabetaT-cell counts reportedly depended on just several hundred clones that had expanded rapidly and came from non-depleted graft cells. The frequencies of hyperexpanded clones fell over the following months, and after one year, T-cell counts and TCRbeta diversity were mostly attributed to newly produced T cells.

The treatment or condition label, read with the paper, signifies: allogeneic hematopoietic cell transplantation with graft depleted of TCRalphabeta T cells and CD19 B cells. TCRalphabeta/CD19-depleted allogeneic hematopoietic cell grafts were given to the transplant recipients, all of whom were children. The CDR3 sequence holds 14 residues, the cysteine and phenylalanine included. Only the CDR3 DNA stays, 42 bases, in frame from base 1. The germline V end is reduced by 9 bases and the J end by 0 bases; junction bases left unmatched: 3. Per the germline V gene, KGHDR is the CDR1 and SFDVKD is the CDR2. The protocol used for the library was PCR. Instrument used: Illumina HiSeq 2500. TCR libraries were prepared with molecular barcoding, using unique molecular identifiers to normalize TCRbeta repertoire quantification. TCRdb handled the public reads itself, with Q25 trimming in fastp and clone calling in MiXCR, and kept productive beta chains. CDR3 protein duplicates are merged, each entry listing the most common genes and DNA. Counted in this sample were about 420,000 distinct CDR3 sequences; around 15% of them appeared once. The ten largest clones capture less than 30% of the sample.

Recombination connected TRBV24-1 to TRBJ2-2; the junction holds 7 bases that match TRBD1. This material consisted of PBMCs, mostly from graft donor cells, taken 360 days after TCRalphabeta/CD19-depleted stem cell transplant. The receptor comes from a boy under three years old who had a stem cell transplant for Wiskott-Aldrich syndrome, so the T cells may come from the graft donor. The CDR3: CATRDRSNTGELFF. The nucleotide sequence is TGTGCCACCCGGGACAGATCGAACACCGGGGAGCTGTTTTTT.